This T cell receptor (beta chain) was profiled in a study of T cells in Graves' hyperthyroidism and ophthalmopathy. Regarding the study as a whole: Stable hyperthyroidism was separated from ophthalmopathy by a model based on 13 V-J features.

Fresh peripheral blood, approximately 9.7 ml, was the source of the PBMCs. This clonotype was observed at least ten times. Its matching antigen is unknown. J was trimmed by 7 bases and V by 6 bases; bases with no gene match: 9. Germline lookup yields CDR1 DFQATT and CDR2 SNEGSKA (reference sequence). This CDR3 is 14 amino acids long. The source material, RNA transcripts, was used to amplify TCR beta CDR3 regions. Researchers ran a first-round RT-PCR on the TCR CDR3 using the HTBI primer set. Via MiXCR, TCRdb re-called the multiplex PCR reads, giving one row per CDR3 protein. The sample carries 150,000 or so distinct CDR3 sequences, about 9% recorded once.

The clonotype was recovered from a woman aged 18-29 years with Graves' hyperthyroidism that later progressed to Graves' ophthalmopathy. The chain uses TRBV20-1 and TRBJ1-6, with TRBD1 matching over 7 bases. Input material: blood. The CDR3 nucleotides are TGCAGTGCGACAGGGTCGGTAGGCAATTCACCCCTCCACTTT. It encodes CSATGSVGNSPLHF.